The 32 T cell receptor beta chains below come from one sample, sequenced in a study of Tregs in tolerant kidney transplant recipients. TCRdb keeps only in-frame clones here, not all; method: immunoSEQ multiplex PCR. The sample has tens of thousands of clones, 85% to 95% seen once. Material: CD8+ T cells from blood. The receptors shown here come from a human donor in good health.

This chain links TRBV27 with TRBJ2-1, with D possibly being TRBD2 (6 bases). V dropped 7 bases and J dropped 0 bases, with 19 bases sitting between them. Germline V gene data show CDR1 as MNHEY and CDR2 as SMNVEV (reference sequence). The CDR3 has 17 residues. The CDR3 coding sequence is TGTGCCAGCACCTTATCCCAGGGACTTAGCTCCTACAATGAGCAGTTCTTC. Protein product: CASTLSQGLSSYNEQFF.

The chain uses TRBV15 and TRBJ1-1; TRBD1 aligns across 7 bases. The trim removed 3 bases at V and 4 bases at J, leaving 11 bases unmatched. The CDR3 totals 16 residues. Germline CDR1 is LNHNV and CDR2 is YYDKDF (reference sequence). Written as DNA, the CDR3 is TGTGCCACCAGCAGGGAGGGACAGTCTTATAGCACTGAAGCTTTCTTT. As protein: CATSREGQSYSTEAFF.

This clone came up once. This rearrangement joins TRBV4-1 to TRBJ2-5; 7 bases line up with TRBD1. Germline-derived CDR1 and CDR2 are MGHRA and YSYEKL. J was trimmed by 4 bases and V by 1 base; bases with no gene match: 9. This CDR3 has 16 amino acids. In nucleotides, the CDR3 is TGCGCCAGCAGCCAAGGGGTAGGGGGCTTGCGAGAGACCCAGTACTTC. This translates into CASSQGVGGLRETQYF.

This chain uses TRBV6-5 with TRBJ1-6; no firm D call. CDR1 and CDR2 (germline): MNHEY, SVGAGI. The CDR3 is made up of 12 amino acids. V shed 2 bases and J shed 5 bases, with 1 base lying between them. CDR3 region: CASSYNNSPLHF. In DNA, the CDR3 is TGTGCCAGCAGTTACAATAATTCACCCCTCCACTTT.

V is TRBV5-4 and J is TRBJ2-7; D may be TRBD2 (6 bases). Germline CDR1 reads SGHNT; CDR2 reads YYREEE (reference sequence). V lost 3 bases, J lost 6 bases, and 16 bases lay in between. This CDR3 is built from 14 residues. The CDR3 protein is CASSWTGDSTEQYF. The CDR3 DNA reads TGTGCCAGCAGCTGGACCGGGGACTCCACCGAGCAGTACTTC. Based on the CDR3 plus reference TRBV5-4 and TRBJ2-7, the full variable domain is ETGVTQSPTHLIKTRGQQVTLRCSSQSGHNTVSWYQQALGQGPQFIFQYYREEENGRGNFPPRFSGLQFPNYSSELNVNALELDDSALYLCASSWTGDSTEQYFGPGTRLTVT.

This chain joins TRBV7-9 and TRBJ2-7; the D is unclear. The germline CDR1 and CDR2 sequences are SEHNR and FQNEAQ (reference sequence). The CDR3 runs 12 residues. Trimming took off 5 bases at V and 3 bases at J, with 8 bases between the two ends. CDR3 region: CASSMQSYEQYF. CDR3 DNA sequence: TGTGCCAGCAGCATGCAGAGCTACGAGCAGTACTTC.

The chain couples TRBV25-1 to TRBJ2-1; perhaps TRBD2 as D (5 bases). The CDR3 totals 13 residues. Germline loops: CDR1 MGHDK, CDR2 SYGVNS. The V end was cut by 3 bases, the J end by 10 bases, with 13 bases between. The CDR3 here is CASSEAGLGEQFF. CDR3 bases: TGTGCCAGCAGTGAGGCGGGCTTGGGAGAGCAGTTCTTC. The variable domain in full, with the rest retrieved from reference TRBV25-1 and TRBJ2-1, is EADIYQTPRYLVIGTGKKITLECSQTMGHDKMYWYQQDPGMELHLIHYSYGVNSTEKGDLSSESTVSRIRTEHFPLTLESARPSHTSQYLCASSEAGLGEQFFGPGTRLTVL.

The chain is built from TRBV4-1 and TRBJ1-4; D is unresolved. CDR3 length equals 16 residues. V was shortened by 2 bases and J by 0 bases, with 10 bases between the two germline ends. The V gene's germline CDR1 is MGHRA and CDR2 YSYEKL. The CDR3 protein is CASSQRPSPTNEKLFF. CDR3 nucleotide sequence: TGCGCCAGCAGCCAAAGACCGAGCCCAACTAATGAAAAACTGTTTTTT.

The V call is TRBV7-9, the J call TRBJ1-1; 8 bases fit TRBD1. Trimming took 1 base from V and 8 from J; bases not matched to a gene: 3. This CDR3 is built from 13 residues. Germline V gene sequence: CDR1 SEHNR, CDR2 FQNEAQ (reference sequence). The CDR3 bases are TGTGCCAGCAGCTTAGGGGGACAGGAAGAAGCTTTCTTT. Translated, it gives CASSLGGQEEAFF.

The chain couples TRBV5-4 to TRBJ2-2; D is unclear. This CDR3 is built from 14 residues. The germline V gene has CDR1 SGHNT and CDR2 YYREEE (reference sequence). The germline V and J ends were trimmed by 5 bases and 3 bases, with 11 bases remaining between them. Here the CDR3 reads CASSKGQYTGELFF. DNA of the CDR3: TGTGCCAGCAGTAAAGGGCAGTACACCGGGGAGCTGTTTTTT.

The rearrangement links TRBV11-2 to TRBJ2-7; D uncertain. The CDR3 spans 13 residues. V lost 8 bases to trimming and J lost 6 bases, with 17 bases between them. CDR1 and CDR2 (germline): SGHAT, FQNNGV. In nucleotides, the CDR3 is TGTGCCAGCTCGAGCAGCCTCACGGGCGAGCAGTACTTC. Residues: CASSSSLTGEQYF. The full variable domain, in which reference TRBV11-2 and TRBJ2-7 provide the parts outside the CDR3, is EAGVAQSPRYKIIEKRQSVAFWCNPISGHATLYWYQQILGQGPKLLIQFQNNGVVDDSQLPKDRFSAERLKGVDSTLKIQPAKLEDSAVYLCASSSSLTGEQYFGPGTRLTVT.

The CDR3 region is CASSLGLSRITGELFF. As DNA, the CDR3 is TGTGCCAGCAGCTTAGGCCTAAGCAGGATCACCGGGGAGCTGTTTTTT. V is TRBV13 and J is TRBJ2-2; D is undetermined. The CDR3 has 16 amino acids. Germline lookup yields CDR1 PRHDT and CDR2 FYEKMQ (reference sequence). V was cut by 0 bases and J by 4 bases, with 12 bases left in between.

The chain recombines TRBV2 with TRBJ1-2; 9 bases align to TRBD1. Germline-derived CDR1 and CDR2 are SNHLY and FYNNEI. The CDR3 runs 15 residues. The trim removed 11 bases at V and 4 bases at J, leaving 14 bases unmatched. In nucleotides, the CDR3 is TGTGCCTGCTCCGGTACAGGGGGCGACCCCTATGGCTACACCTTC. It is translated as CACSGTGGDPYGYTF. The full variable domain, its missing parts supplied by reference TRBV2 and TRBJ1-2, is EPEVTQTPSHQVTQMGQEVILRCVPISNHLYFYWYRQILGQKVEFLVSFYNNEISEKSEIFDDQFSVERPDGSNFTLKIRSTKLEDSAMYFCACSGTGGDPYGYTFGSGTRLTVV.

Points on this clone: Other DNA sequences in the sample encode the same CDR3. The chain combines TRBV30 with TRBJ2-7; D may correspond to TRBD1 or TRBD2 (5 bases each). The CDR3 has 14 amino acids. CDR1 and CDR2 (germline): GTSNPN, SVGIG (reference sequence). With 0 bases removed from V and 2 bases from J, the gap between germline ends came to 11 bases. The CDR3 reads CAWSVGSGPYEQYF. In nucleotides, the CDR3 is TGTGCCTGGAGTGTAGGATCGGGACCCTACGAGCAGTACTTC.

This chain links TRBV27 with TRBJ2-1; a possible D gene is TRBD2 (5 bases). The V gene lost 2 bases and the J gene lost 6 bases, with 11 bases spanning the gap. CDR1 MNHEY and CDR2 SMNVEV come from the germline V gene (reference sequence). This CDR3 has 14 residues. The CDR3 region has the DNA TGTGCCAGCAGTTTAGGAGGATTGTTCAATGAGCAGTTCTTC. This codes for CASSLGGLFNEQFF.

V gene TRBV19 combines with J gene TRBJ1-1; 9 bases fit TRBD1. The V gene end was trimmed by 5 bases and the J gene end by 5 bases; junction bases not matched to a gene: 9. CDR1 is LNHDA and CDR2 is SQIVND in the germline V gene (reference sequence). This CDR3 has 15 amino acids. The CDR3 here is CASSLWTGVQTEAFF. In nucleotides, the CDR3 is TGTGCCAGTAGTTTGTGGACAGGGGTTCAAACTGAAGCTTTCTTT.

The chain carries TRBV27 and TRBJ1-1; 7 bases match TRBD1. Germline values: CDR1 MNHEY, CDR2 SMNVEV (reference sequence). Losses at the gene ends were 5 bases for V and 2 bases for J; bases not matched to a gene: 5. The CDR3 contains 14 residues. In DNA, the CDR3 is TGTGCCAGCAGTGACCGGGACAGCAACACTGAAGCTTTCTTT. Encoded protein: CASSDRDSNTEAFF.

The chain links TRBV29-1 to TRBJ2-3; no firm D call. Germline CDR1 and CDR2: SQVTM and ANQGSEA. Deletions cut 0 bases from V and 6 bases from J, with 13 bases between. The CDR3 is 14 residues long. The CDR3 reads CSVEDMRIRDTQYF. The DNA of the CDR3 is TGCAGCGTTGAAGATATGAGAATCCGGGATACGCAGTATTTT.

The sample holds one count of this clone. The V call is TRBV7-8, the J call TRBJ2-2; D gene unclear. The CDR3 extends over 15 amino acids. The ends were cut back, 5 bases at V and 1 base at J, with 11 bases in the middle. Germline assignment: CDR1 SGHVS and CDR2 FQNEAQ. The CDR3: CASSQFRQNTGELFF. The DNA of the CDR3 is TGTGCCAGCAGCCAGTTTAGGCAGAACACCGGGGAGCTGTTTTTT.

The chain employs TRBV6-1 and TRBJ2-7; tentatively, D is TRBD1 or TRBD2 (5 bases each). There are 14 residues in the CDR3. V dropped 5 bases and J dropped 6 bases, with 17 bases sitting between them. CDR1 MNHNS and CDR2 SASEGT come from the germline V gene. The CDR3, as DNA: TGTGCCAGCAGTAACGGGGCCACAGTAGGCGAGCAGTACTTC. This gives the protein CASSNGATVGEQYF.

The chain uses TRBV29-1 and TRBJ1-2; a possible D gene is TRBD1 (5 bases). The CDR3 is made up of 14 amino acids. Germline lookup yields CDR1 SQVTM and CDR2 ANQGSEA. V shed 2 bases and J shed 4 bases, with 14 bases lying between them. The CDR3 DNA reads as TGCAGCGTTGAAAAACGGGTGGGGACCTATGGCTACACCTTC. It codes for CSVEKRVGTYGYTF.

This chain connects TRBV4-1 to TRBJ2-7; D is perhaps TRBD1 (8 bases). The length of the CDR3 is 15 residues. V was shortened by 4 bases and J by 3 bases, with 16 bases between the two germline ends. Germline V gene lookup returns CDR1 MGHRA and CDR2 YSYEKL. CDR3: CASSLTGGALYEQYF. The CDR3 DNA reads TGCGCCAGCAGCCTCACAGGGGGGGCCCTCTACGAGCAGTACTTC.

The V gene is TRBV27, the J gene TRBJ1-3; tentatively, D is TRBD1 (6 bases). The CDR3 spans 16 residues. Germline assignment: CDR1 MNHEY and CDR2 SMNVEV (reference sequence). V shed 5 bases and J shed 0 bases, with 14 bases lying between them. CDR3 in amino acids: CASSPRTEGSGNTIYF. The CDR3 region has the DNA TGTGCCAGCAGTCCGCGGACAGAAGGCTCTGGAAACACCATATATTTT.

With regard to this clone: The germline gene is not matched at one end of the junction; a read error may be the cause. The chain links TRBV6-6 to TRBJ2-2, with D unclear. Per germline, CDR1 MNHNY and CDR2 SVGAGI (reference sequence). The CDR3 is 15 amino acids. CDR3 coding DNA: TGTGCCAGCAGTGACTCTCCCCAGAACACCGGGGAGCTGTTTTTT. Translating it yields CASSDSPQNTGELFF.

The CDR3 spells CASSGVRDTIYF. The CDR3 DNA reads TGTGCCAGCAGTGGGGTTAGAGACACCATATATTTT. The chain has TRBV2 and TRBJ1-3; D is unclear. This CDR3 has 12 residues. Trimming stripped 4 bases from V and 8 bases from J, with 9 bases between. Germline V lookup: CDR1 SNHLY, CDR2 FYNNEI.

This clone was detected once. This chain uses TRBV5-1 with TRBJ2-7; the D is unclear. Germline V gene data show CDR1 as SGHRS and CDR2 as YFSETQ. There are 13 residues in the CDR3. V gave up 3 bases and J gave up 3 bases, with 10 bases separating them. The CDR3 DNA reads TGCGCCAGCAGCTGGGGATCCCTCTACGAGCAGTACTTC. Its protein product is CASSWGSLYEQYF. Using reference TRBV5-1 and TRBJ2-7 for the parts outside the CDR3, the full variable domain is KAGVTQTPRYLIKTRGQQVTLSCSPISGHRSVSWYQQTPGQGLQFLFEYFSETQRNKGNFPGRFSGRQFSNSRSEMNVSTLELGDSALYLCASSWGSLYEQYFGPGTRLTVT.

There are a few counts of this clone. V and J are TRBV25-1 and TRBJ2-7, with TRBD2 matching over 7 bases. The CDR3 extends over 15 amino acids. With 6 bases clipped from V and 7 bases from J, the junction kept 15 bases outside the gene matches. Germline CDR1 reads MGHDK; CDR2 reads SYGVNS. As DNA, the CDR3 is TGTGCCAGCAGATCCGGGCTGGCGGGGGTGGGGGAGCAGTACTTC. This gives the protein CASRSGLAGVGEQYF.

This chain uses TRBV5-4 with TRBJ1-6; the D is unclear. V shed 4 bases and J shed 8 bases, with 16 bases lying between them. Germline V lookup: CDR1 SGHNT, CDR2 YYREEE (reference sequence). This CDR3 region has 15 residues. Here the CDR3 DNA reads TGTGCCAGCAGCCAGCCTCCGGGGTTAGATTCACCCCTCCACTTT. This translates into CASSQPPGLDSPLHF.

The V gene is TRBV19, the J gene TRBJ2-7; D is perhaps TRBD2 (5 bases). From germline, CDR1 is LNHDA and CDR2 SQIVND (reference sequence). Between the trimmed V and J ends, which lost 1 base and 2 bases, there was a span of 9 bases. The CDR3 is made up of 14 amino acids. In DNA, the CDR3 is TGTGCCAGTAGTATAGGGACTCTTCCCTACGAGCAGTACTTC. This sequence encodes CASSIGTLPYEQYF.

This rearrangement joins TRBV30 to TRBJ2-3; D tentatively reads TRBD1 or TRBD2 (5 bases each). Trimming removed 7 bases from V and 0 bases from J, with 17 bases in between. The CDR3 loop spans 15 amino acids. The germline gives CDR1 GTSNPN, CDR2 SVGIG (reference sequence). The DNA for the CDR3 is TGTGCCTCCGAGGGGCACAGCTCTAGCACAGATACGCAGTATTTT. Its translation: CASEGHSSSTDTQYF.

This chain connects TRBV7-9 to TRBJ1-5; no definite D call. V lost 4 bases, J lost 4 bases, and 8 bases lay in between. CDR3 size: 13 residues. Germline V gives CDR1 SEHNR, CDR2 FQNEAQ (reference sequence). The CDR3 protein is CASSSGSNQPQHF. CDR3 nucleotide sequence: TGTGCCAGCAGCTCCGGGTCGAATCAGCCCCAGCATTTT.

This rearrangement joins TRBV11-2 to TRBJ2-1; 8 bases are shared with TRBD2. Germline lookup yields CDR1 SGHAT and CDR2 FQNNGV. J lost 4 bases, V lost 5 bases, and 10 bases had no gene match. The CDR3 is made up of 16 amino acids. CDR3 nucleotide sequence: TGTGCCAGCAGCCCCCACGAGCGGGAGAGGTACAATGAGCAGTTCTTC. This gives the protein CASSPHERERYNEQFF.